The clone carrying this TCR beta chain came up a few times. Antigen unknown. These data are taken from a study of T cell repertoires in cytomegalovirus infection. In the study overall: Public TCR beta signatures provided an indication of both CMV infection and a matching HLA type.

The length of the CDR3 is 15 residues. Germline V gene data show CDR1 as MNHEY and CDR2 as SMNVEV (reference sequence). Losses at the gene ends were 5 bases for V and 1 base for J; bases not matched to a gene: 4. TCRdb used MiXCR to reprocess the reads, holding one entry per CDR3 protein. The sample has under 90,000 distinct CDR3 sequences; under 55% are singletons. Study-wide results and limits: Ex vivo responses were dominated by HLA-C-restricted CMV-specific TCR beta clonotypes. CMV carriers with the relevant HLA were identified by cumulative public TCR beta family frequency.

Sequences were derived from CD8+ T cells from cultured PBMCs, sampled from culture after CMV antigen stimulation. This clonotype originated in a human donor in good health (CMV status not recorded). Some clones in this sample may be carry-over from other donors' samples. This rearrangement joins TRBV27 to TRBJ2-2, with 7 bases lining up with TRBD1. The CDR3 bases are TGTGCCAGCAGTCCTAGGGGGCGGAACACCGGGGAGCTGTTTTTT. This gives the protein CASSPRGRNTGELFF.